This TCR beta chain emerged from a study of T cell responses to AZD1222 COVID-19 vaccine. The study, taken as a whole, reports: Baseline antibody screening turned up just a handful of seropositive AZD1222 recipients.

This clone occurred once. The antigen remains unidentified. Other nucleotide sequences in the sample specify the same CDR3. The germline gives CDR1 SGHRS, CDR2 YFSETQ. This CDR3 is built from 14 residues. Losses at the gene ends were 0 bases for V and 3 bases for J; bases not matched to a gene: 1. Repertoires were generated with immunoSEQ multiplex PCR, while TCRdb's copy carries only in-frame clones and drops some. In the table there are about 150,000 clones, over 85% of which are singletons. This chain links TRBV5-1 with TRBJ2-7; TRBD1 aligns across 9 bases. This TCR was sampled from an adult in good health. The specimen was peripheral blood, collected on day 0 of AZD1222 vaccination. The CDR3 DNA reads TGCGCCAGCAGCTTGGGGGGACAGGGCTACGAGCAGTACTTC. This gives the protein CASSLGGQGYEQYF.